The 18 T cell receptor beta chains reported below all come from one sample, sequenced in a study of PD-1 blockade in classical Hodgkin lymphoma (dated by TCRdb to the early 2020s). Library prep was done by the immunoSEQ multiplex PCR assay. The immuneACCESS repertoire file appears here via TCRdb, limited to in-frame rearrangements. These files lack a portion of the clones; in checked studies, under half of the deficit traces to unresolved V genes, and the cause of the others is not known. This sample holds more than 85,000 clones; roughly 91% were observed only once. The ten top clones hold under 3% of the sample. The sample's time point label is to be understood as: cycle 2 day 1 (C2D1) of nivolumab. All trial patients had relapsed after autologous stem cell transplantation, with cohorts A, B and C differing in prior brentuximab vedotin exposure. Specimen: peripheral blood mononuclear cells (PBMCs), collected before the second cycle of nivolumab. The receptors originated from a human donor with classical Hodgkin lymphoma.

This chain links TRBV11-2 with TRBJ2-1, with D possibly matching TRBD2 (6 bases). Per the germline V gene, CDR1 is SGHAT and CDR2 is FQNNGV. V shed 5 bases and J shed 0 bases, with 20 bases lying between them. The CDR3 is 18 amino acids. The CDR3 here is CASSTVGGPRSSYNEQFF. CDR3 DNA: TGTGCCAGCAGCACGGTCGGGGGTCCCCGAAGCTCCTACAATGAGCAGTTCTTC. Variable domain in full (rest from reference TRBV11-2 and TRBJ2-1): EAGVAQSPRYKIIEKRQSVAFWCNPISGHATLYWYQQILGQGPKLLIQFQNNGVVDDSQLPKDRFSAERLKGVDSTLKIQPAKLEDSAVYLCASSTVGGPRSSYNEQFFGPGTRLTVL.

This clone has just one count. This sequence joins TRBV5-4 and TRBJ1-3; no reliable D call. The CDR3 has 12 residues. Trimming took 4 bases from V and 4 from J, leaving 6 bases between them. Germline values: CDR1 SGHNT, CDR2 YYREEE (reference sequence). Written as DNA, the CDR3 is TGTGCCAGCAGCGGATCCGGAAACACCATATATTTT. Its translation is CASSGSGNTIYF.

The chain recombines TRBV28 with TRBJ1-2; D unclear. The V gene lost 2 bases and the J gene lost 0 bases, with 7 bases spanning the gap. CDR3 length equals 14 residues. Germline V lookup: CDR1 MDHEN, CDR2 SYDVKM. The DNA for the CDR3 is TGTGCCAGCAGTTTACCAGGAGCTAACTATGGCTACACCTTC. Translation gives CASSLPGANYGYTF.

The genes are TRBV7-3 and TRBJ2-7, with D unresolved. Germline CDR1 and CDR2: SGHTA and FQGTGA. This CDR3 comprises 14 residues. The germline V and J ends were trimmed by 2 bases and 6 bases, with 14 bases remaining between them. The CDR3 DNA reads TGTGCCAGCAGCTTACAACCGAACTCTCCCGAGCAGTACTTC. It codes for CASSLQPNSPEQYF.

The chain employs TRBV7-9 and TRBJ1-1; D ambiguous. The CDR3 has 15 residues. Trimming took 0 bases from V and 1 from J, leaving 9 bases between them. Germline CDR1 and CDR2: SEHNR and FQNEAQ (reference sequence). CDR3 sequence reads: CASSLASPKNTEAFF. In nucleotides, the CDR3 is TGTGCCAGCAGCTTAGCGTCACCGAAGAACACTGAAGCTTTCTTT.

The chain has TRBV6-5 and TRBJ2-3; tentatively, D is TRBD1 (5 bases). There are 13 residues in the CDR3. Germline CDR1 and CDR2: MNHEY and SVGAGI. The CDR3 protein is CVTRRGITDTQYF. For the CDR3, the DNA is TGTGTGACGCGTAGGGGTATCACAGATACGCAGTATTTT.

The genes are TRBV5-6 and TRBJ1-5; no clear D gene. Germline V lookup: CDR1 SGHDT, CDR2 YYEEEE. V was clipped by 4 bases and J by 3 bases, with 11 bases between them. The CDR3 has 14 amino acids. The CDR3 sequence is CASSLSGINQPQHF. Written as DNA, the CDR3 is TGTGCCAGCAGCCTTTCGGGGATCAATCAGCCCCAGCATTTT.

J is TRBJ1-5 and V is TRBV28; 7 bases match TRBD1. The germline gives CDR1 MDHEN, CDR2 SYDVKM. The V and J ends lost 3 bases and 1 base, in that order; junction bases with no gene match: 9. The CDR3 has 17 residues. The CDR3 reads CASSFLRGRNSNQPQHF. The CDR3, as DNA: TGTGCCAGCAGTTTTCTTAGGGGGCGCAACAGCAATCAGCCCCAGCATTTT.

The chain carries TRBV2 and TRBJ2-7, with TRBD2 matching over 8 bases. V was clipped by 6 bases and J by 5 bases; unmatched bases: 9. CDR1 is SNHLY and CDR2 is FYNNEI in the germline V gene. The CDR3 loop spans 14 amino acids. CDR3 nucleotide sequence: TGTGCCAGCAGAGTAATAGCGGGGATGGACGAGCAGTACTTC. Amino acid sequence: CASRVIAGMDEQYF.

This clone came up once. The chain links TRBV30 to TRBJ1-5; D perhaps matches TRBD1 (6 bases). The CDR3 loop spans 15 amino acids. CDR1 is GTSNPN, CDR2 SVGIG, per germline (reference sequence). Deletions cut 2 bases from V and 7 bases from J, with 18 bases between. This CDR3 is CAWSRVGGLPQPQHF. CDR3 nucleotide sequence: TGTGCCTGGAGTCGGGTAGGGGGTCTCCCACAGCCCCAGCATTTT.

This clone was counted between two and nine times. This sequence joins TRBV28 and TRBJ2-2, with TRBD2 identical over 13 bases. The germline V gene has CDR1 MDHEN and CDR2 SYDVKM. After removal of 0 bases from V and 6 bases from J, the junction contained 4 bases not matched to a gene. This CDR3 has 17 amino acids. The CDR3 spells CASSLWQLAGGPGELFF. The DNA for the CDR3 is TGTGCCAGCAGTTTATGGCAACTAGCGGGAGGGCCCGGGGAGCTGTTTTTT.

CDR3 nucleotide sequence: TGTGCCAGCAGCTCCATTGGGAGCTCCTACAATGAGCAGTTCTTC. It is translated as CASSSIGSSYNEQFF. The gene calls are TRBV7-8 and TRBJ2-1, with a weak D call TRBD2 (5 bases). Germline-derived CDR1 and CDR2 are SGHVS and FQNEAQ. This CDR3 contains 15 residues. V lost 4 bases and J lost 0, with 10 bases in between.

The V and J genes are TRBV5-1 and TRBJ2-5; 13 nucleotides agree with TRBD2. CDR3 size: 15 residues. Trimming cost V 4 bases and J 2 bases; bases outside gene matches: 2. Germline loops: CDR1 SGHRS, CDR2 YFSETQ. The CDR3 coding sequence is TGCGCCAGCAGCACGGGACTAGCGGGGCAAGAGACCCAGTACTTC. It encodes CASSTGLAGQETQYF.

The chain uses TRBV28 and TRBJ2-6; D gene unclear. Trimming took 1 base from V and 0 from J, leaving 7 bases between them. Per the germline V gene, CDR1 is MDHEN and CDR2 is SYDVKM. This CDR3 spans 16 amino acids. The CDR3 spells CASSLFSDSGANVLTF. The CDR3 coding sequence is TGTGCCAGCAGTTTATTTTCCGACTCTGGGGCCAACGTCCTGACTTTC.

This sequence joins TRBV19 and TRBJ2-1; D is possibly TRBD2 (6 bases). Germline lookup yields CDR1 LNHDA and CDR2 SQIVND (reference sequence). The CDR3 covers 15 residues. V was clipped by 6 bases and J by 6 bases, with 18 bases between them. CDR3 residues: CASRGVAVGGNEQFF. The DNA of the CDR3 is TGTGCCAGTAGAGGAGTAGCTGTCGGGGGCAATGAGCAGTTCTTC.

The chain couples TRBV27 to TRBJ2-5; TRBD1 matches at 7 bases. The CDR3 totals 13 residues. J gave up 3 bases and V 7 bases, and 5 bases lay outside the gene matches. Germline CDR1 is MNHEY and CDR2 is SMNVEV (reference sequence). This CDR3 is CASTPGTEETQYF. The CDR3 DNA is TGTGCCAGCACCCCCGGGACAGAAGAGACCCAGTACTTC.

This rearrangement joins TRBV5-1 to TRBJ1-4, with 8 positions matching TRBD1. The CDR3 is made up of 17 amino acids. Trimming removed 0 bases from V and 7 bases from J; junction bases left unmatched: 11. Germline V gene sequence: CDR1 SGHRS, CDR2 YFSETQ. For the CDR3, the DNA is TGCGCCAGCAGCTTGGCTCTGAACAGGGGGAGAAGTGAAAAACTGTTTTTT. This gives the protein CASSLALNRGRSEKLFF.

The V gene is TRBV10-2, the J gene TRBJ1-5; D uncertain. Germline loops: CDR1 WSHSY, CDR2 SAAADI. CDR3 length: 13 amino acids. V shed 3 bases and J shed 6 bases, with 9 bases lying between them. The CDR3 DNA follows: TGCGCCAGCAGTGACGCCGGAGGTCAGCCCCAGCATTTT. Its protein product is CASSDAGGQPQHF.